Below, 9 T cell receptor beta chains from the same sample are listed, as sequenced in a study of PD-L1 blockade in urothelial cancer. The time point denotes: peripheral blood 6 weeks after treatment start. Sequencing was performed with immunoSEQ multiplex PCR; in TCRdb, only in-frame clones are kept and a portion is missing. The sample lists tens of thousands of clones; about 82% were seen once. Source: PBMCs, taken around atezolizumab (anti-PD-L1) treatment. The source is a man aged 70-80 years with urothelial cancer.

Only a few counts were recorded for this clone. As DNA, the CDR3 is TGTGCCAGCAGTGAACAGGGGTACTACTATGGCTACACCTTC. Translated, it gives CASSEQGYYYGYTF. This rearrangement joins TRBV2 to TRBJ1-2; TRBD1 might be the D (6 bases). The V gene's germline CDR1 is SNHLY and CDR2 FYNNEI. CDR3 size: 14 residues. V was clipped by 2 bases and J by 3 bases, with 10 bases between them.

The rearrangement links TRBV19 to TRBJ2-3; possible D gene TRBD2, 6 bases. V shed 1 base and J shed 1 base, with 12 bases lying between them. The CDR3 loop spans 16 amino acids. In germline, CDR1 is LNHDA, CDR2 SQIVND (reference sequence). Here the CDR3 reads CASSIGERAGTDTQYF. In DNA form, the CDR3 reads TGTGCCAGTAGTATAGGGGAGCGGGCCGGCACAGATACGCAGTATTTT.

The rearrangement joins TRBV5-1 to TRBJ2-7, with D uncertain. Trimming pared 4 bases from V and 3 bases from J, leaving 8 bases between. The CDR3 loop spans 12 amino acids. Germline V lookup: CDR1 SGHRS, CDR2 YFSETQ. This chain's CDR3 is CASSRDIYEQYF. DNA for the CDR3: TGCGCCAGCAGCCGAGATATCTACGAGCAGTACTTC.

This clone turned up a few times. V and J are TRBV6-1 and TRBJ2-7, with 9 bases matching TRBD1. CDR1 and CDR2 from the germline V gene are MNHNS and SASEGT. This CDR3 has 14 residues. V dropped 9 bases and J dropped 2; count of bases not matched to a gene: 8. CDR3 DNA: TGTGCCAGTTTGAGGGACAGGGCCACCTACGAGCAGTACTTC. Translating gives CASLRDRATYEQYF.

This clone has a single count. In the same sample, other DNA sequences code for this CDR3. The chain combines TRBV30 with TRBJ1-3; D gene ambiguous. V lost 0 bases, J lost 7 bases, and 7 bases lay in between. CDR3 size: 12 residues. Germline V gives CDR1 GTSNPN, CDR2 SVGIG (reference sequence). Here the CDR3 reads CAWSVLGNTIYF. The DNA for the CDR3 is TGTGCCTGGAGTGTACTCGGGAACACCATATATTTT.

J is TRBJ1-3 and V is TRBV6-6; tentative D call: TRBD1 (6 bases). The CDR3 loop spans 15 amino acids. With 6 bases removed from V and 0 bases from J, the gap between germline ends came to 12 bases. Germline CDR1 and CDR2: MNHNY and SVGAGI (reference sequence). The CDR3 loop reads CASSRQASSGNTIYF. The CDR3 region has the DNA TGTGCCAGCAGCCGACAGGCATCCTCTGGAAACACCATATATTTT.

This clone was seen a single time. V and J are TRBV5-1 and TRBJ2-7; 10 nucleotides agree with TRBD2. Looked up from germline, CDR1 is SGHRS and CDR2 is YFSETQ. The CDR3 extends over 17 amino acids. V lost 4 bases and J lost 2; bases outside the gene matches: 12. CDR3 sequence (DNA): TGCGCCAGCAGCCTTGGGGCTAGCGGGAGATTTACCTACGAGCAGTACTTC. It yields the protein CASSLGASGRFTYEQYF. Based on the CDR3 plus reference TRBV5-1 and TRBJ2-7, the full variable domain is KAGVTQTPRYLIKTRGQQVTLSCSPISGHRSVSWYQQTPGQGLQFLFEYFSETQRNKGNFPGRFSGRQFSNSRSEMNVSTLELGDSALYLCASSLGASGRFTYEQYFGPGTRLTVT.

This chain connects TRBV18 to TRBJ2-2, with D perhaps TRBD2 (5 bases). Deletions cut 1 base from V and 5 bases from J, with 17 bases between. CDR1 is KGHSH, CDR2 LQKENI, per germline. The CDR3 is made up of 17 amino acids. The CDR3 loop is CASSPHVREYGTGELFF. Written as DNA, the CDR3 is TGTGCCAGCTCACCACACGTGAGGGAGTACGGAACCGGGGAGCTGTTTTTT.

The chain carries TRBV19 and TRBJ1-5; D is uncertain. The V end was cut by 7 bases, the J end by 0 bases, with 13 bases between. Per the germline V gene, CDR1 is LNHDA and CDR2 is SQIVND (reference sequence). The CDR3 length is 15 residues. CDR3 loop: CASTWTGNSNQPQHF. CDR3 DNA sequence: TGTGCCAGTACCTGGACGGGGAATAGCAATCAGCCCCAGCATTTT.